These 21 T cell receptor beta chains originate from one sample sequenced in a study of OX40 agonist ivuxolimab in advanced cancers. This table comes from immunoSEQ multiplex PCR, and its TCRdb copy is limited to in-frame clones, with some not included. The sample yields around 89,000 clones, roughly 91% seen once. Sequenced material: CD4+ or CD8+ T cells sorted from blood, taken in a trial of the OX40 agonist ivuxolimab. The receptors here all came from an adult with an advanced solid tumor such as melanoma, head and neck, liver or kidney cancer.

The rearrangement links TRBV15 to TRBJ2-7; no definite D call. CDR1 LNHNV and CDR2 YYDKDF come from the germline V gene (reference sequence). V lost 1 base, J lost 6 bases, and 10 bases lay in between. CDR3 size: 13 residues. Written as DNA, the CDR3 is TGTGCCACCAGCAGAGCTTTGGGAATCGAGCAGTACTTC. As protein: CATSRALGIEQYF. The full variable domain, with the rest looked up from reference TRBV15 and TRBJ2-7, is DAMVIQNPRYQVTQFGKPVTLSCSQTLNHNVMYWYQQKSSQAPKLLFHYYDKDFNNEADTPDNFQSRRPNTSFCFLDIRSPGLGDTAMYLCATSRALGIEQYFGPGTRLTVT.

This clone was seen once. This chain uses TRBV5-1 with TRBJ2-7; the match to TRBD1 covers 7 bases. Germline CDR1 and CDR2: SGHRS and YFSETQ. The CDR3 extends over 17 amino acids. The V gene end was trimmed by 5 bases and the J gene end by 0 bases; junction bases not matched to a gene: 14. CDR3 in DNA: TGCGCCAGCAGGCGAGGGGGACAGACCCCTAGCTCCTACGAGCAGTACTTC. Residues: CASRRGGQTPSSYEQYF.

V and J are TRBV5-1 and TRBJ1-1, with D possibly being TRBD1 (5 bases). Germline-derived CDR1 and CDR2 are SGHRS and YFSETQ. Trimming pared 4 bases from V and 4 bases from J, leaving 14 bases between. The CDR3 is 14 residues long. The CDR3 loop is CASSTGDGATEAFF. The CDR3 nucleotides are TGCGCCAGCAGCACCGGGGATGGGGCCACTGAAGCTTTCTTT.

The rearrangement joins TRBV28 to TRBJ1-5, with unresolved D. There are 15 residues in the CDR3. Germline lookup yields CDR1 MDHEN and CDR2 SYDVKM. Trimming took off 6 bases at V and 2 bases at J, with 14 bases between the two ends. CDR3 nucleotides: TGTGCCAGCAGCCCCCCGCTTTCCGGCAATCAGCCCCAGCATTTT. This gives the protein CASSPPLSGNQPQHF.

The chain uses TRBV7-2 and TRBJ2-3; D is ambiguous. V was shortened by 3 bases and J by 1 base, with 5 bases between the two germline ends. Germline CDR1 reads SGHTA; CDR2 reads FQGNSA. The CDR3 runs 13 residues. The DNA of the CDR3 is TGTGCCAGCAGCTTCAAGGGCACAGATACGCAGTATTTT. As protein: CASSFKGTDTQYF.

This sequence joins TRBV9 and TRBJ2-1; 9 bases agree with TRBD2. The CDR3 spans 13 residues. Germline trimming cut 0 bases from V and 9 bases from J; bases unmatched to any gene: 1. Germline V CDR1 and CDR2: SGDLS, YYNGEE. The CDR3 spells CASSVELAGEQFF. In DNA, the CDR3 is TGTGCCAGCAGCGTAGAACTAGCGGGTGAGCAGTTCTTC.

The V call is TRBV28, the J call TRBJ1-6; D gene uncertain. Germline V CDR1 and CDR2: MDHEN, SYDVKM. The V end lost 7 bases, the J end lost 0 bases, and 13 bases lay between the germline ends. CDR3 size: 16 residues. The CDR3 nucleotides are TGTGCCAGCACTTCGCGGGCCAGCTCCTATAATTCACCCCTCCACTTT. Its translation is CASTSRASSYNSPLHF. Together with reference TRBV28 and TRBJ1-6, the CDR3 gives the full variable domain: DVKVTQSSRYLVKRTGEKVFLECVQDMDHENMFWYRQDPGLGLRLIYFSYDVKMKEKGDIPEGYSVSREKKERFSLILESASTNQTSMYLCASTSRASSYNSPLHFGNGTRLTVT.

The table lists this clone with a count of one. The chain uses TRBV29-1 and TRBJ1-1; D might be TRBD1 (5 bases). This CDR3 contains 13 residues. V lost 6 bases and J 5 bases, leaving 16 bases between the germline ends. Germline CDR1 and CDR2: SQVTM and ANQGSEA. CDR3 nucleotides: TGCAGCGTATCCGGGACTCGGGGGACTGAAGCTTTCTTT. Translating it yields CSVSGTRGTEAFF.

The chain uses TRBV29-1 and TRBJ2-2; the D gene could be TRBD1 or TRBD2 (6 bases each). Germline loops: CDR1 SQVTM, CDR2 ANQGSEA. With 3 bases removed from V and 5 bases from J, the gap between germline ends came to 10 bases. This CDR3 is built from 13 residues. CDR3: CSVDRGGTGELFF. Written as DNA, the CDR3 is TGCAGCGTTGACAGGGGAGGAACCGGGGAGCTGTTTTTT.

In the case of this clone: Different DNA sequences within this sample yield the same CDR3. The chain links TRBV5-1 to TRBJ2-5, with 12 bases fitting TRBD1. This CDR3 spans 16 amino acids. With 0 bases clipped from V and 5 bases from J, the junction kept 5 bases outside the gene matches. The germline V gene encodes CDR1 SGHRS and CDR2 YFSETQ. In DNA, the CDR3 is TGCGCCAGCAGCTTGGCCGGGACAGGGGGCGCGGAGACCCAGTACTTC. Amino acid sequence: CASSLAGTGGAETQYF. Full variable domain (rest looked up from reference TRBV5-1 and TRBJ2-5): KAGVTQTPRYLIKTRGQQVTLSCSPISGHRSVSWYQQTPGQGLQFLFEYFSETQRNKGNFPGRFSGRQFSNSRSEMNVSTLELGDSALYLCASSLAGTGGAETQYFGPGTRLLVL.

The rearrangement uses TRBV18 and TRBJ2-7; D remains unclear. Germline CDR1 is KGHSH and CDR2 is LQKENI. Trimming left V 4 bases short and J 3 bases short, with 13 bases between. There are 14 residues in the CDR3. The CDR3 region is CASSLFSDNYEQYF. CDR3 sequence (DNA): TGTGCCAGCTCACTTTTTTCCGATAACTACGAGCAGTACTTC.

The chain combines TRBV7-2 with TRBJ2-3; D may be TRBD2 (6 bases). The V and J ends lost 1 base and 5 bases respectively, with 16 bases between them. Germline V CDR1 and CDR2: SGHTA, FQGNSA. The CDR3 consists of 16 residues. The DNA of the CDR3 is TGTGCCAGCAGCTTAGTTAGCGGCTCAATGGGAGATACGCAGTATTTT. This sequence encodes CASSLVSGSMGDTQYF.

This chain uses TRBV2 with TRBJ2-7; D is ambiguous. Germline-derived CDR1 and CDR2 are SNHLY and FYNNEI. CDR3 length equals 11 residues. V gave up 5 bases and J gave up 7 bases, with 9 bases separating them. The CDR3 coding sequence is TGTGCCAGCAGTTACGCCGATGAGCAGTACTTC. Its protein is CASSYADEQYF.

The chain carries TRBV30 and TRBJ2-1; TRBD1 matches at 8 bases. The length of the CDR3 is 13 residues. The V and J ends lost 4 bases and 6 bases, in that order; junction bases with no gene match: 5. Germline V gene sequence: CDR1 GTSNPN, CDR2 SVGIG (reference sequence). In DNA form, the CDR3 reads TGTGCCTGGACCGACAGGGGTGGCAATGAGCAGTTCTTC. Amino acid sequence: CAWTDRGGNEQFF.

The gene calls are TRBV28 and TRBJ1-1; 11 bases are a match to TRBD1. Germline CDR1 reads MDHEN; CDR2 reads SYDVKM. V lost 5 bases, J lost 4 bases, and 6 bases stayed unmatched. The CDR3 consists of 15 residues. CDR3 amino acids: CASSAAGTGGTEAFF. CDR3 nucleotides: TGTGCCAGCAGTGCTGCCGGGACAGGGGGCACTGAAGCTTTCTTT.

DNA of the CDR3: TGTGCCTGGAGGCTAGCGGGGGGGACCCAGTACTTC. It yields the protein CAWRLAGGTQYF. The chain combines TRBV30 with TRBJ2-5; 11 positions match TRBD2. This CDR3 comprises 12 residues. CDR1 is GTSNPN and CDR2 is SVGIG in the germline V gene (reference sequence). The V gene end was trimmed by 3 bases and the J gene end by 7 bases; junction bases not matched to a gene: 1.

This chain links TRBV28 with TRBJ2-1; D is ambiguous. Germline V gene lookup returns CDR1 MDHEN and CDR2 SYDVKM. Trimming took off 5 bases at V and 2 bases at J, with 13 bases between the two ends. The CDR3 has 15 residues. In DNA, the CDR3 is TGTGCCAGCAGTCCCCACTCGGCGACCTACAATGAGCAGTTCTTC. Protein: CASSPHSATYNEQFF.

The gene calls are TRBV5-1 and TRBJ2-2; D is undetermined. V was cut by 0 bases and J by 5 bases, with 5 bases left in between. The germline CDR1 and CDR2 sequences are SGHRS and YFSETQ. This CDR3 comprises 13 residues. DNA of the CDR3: TGCGCCAGCAGCTTGGAAGGAACCGGGGAGCTGTTTTTT. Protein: CASSLEGTGELFF.

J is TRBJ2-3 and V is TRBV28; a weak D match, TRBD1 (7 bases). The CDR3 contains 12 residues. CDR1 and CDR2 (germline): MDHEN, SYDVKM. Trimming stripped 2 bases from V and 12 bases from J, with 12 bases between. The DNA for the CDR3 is TGTGCCAGCAGTTTAAGGCAGGGGGGTCAGTATTTT. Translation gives CASSLRQGGQYF.

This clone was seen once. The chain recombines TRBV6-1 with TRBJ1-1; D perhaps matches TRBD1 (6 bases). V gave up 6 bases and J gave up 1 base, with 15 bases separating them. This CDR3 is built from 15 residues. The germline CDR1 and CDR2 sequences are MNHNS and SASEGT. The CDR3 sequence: CASRASGATNTEAFF. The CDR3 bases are TGTGCCAGCAGAGCGTCGGGGGCAACGAACACTGAAGCTTTCTTT.

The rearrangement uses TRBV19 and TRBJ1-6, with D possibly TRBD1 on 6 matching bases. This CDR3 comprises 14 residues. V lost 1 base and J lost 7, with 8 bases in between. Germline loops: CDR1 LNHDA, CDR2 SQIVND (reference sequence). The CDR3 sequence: CASSIATGNSPLHF. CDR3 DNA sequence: TGTGCCAGTAGTATAGCTACAGGGAATTCACCCCTCCACTTT.